Listed below are T cell receptor beta chains from one sample, sequenced in a study of CD8+CD57+ T cells in acquired aplastic anemia. Using its own MiXCR run on the reads, TCRdb lists one record per CDR3 protein. The data show 170,000 or so distinct CDR3 sequences, with 63% seen just once and about 42% held by the top ten. Material for sequencing was sorted CD4+, CD8+, or CD8+CD57+ T cells (not recorded which) from PBMCs. The source is a human donor with aplastic anemia. Each CDR3 is given without its conserved first and last residue. A D gene is named only where the DNA matches it firmly.

v_call	j_call	d_call	cdr3_length	cdr3_aa
TRBV12-3/TRBV12-4	TRBJ2-1	TRBD1	13	ASSRSTGAYNEQF
TRBV24-1	TRBJ2-3	NA	13	ATSDPLTAGDTQY
TRBV20-1	TRBJ1-2	TRBD1	11	SARSDGQGGYT
TRBV6-5	TRBJ2-7	NA	14	ASSVGRHALSYEQY
TRBV19	TRBJ2-7	TRBD1	16	ASSDAGTGGRRPYEQY
TRBV7-2	TRBJ2-2	NA	13	ASSRPAGNTGELF
TRBV11-3	TRBJ2-3	NA	12	ASSWDSSTDTQY
TRBV10-3	TRBJ2-7	TRBD2	14	AISVSGGPTSYEQY
TRBV7-8	TRBJ1-6	NA	11	ASRRGGGSPLH
TRBV2	TRBJ1-5	TRBD1	11	ASDRERSQPQH
TRBV20-1	TRBJ1-5	NA	11	SAQGNSNQPQH
TRBV7-9	TRBJ2-2	TRBD2	15	ASRPIAGGPGTGELF
TRBV2	TRBJ1-5	NA	13	ASPGAGGSRQPQH
TRBV7-2	TRBJ2-5	NA	10	ASSFASETQY
TRBV24-1	TRBJ1-2	NA	12	ATSDDRNWDGYT
TRBV6-1	TRBJ1-2	NA	11	ASSLLGTHGYT
TRBV11-2	TRBJ2-5	TRBD2	11	ASSLDREATQY
TRBV2	TRBJ1-2	TRBD1	13	ASSEADRDDYGYT
TRBV2	TRBJ1-1	NA	12	ASSVRELNTEAF
TRBV4-1	TRBJ2-7	TRBD1	14	ASSQETGTFSYEQY
TRBV6-5	TRBJ2-2	NA	11	ASSYNGAGELF
TRBV5-1	TRBJ2-3	NA	12	ASSAVGGTDTQY
TRBV7-8	TRBJ2-7	TRBD1	14	ASSQTGGYNEYEQY
TRBV25-1	TRBJ2-2	TRBD2	12	ASSAAGGTGELF
TRBV27	TRBJ2-2	NA	12	ASSPGLNTGELF
TRBV24-1	TRBJ1-1	NA	9	AAFTRGEAF
TRBV10-3	TRBJ1-1	TRBD1	12	AIRPGGMNTEAF
TRBV15	TRBJ1-5	TRBD1	14	ATSSEDRGGNQPQH
TRBV20-1	TRBJ1-1	NA	13	SARGVDTADTEAF
TRBV6-4	TRBJ2-3	TRBD2	15	ASSDGTSGSNTDTQY
TRBV24-1	TRBJ2-3	TRBD1	14	ATSKSGQGRTDTQY
TRBV6-5	TRBJ2-7	NA	12	ASSYSRPTGEQY
TRBV19	TRBJ1-2	NA	11	ASSIQRGYGYT
TRBV10-2	TRBJ1-2	TRBD1	11	ASRTGVGYGYT
TRBV5-1	TRBJ2-7	NA	14	ASSLNEVSPAGEQY
TRBV7-2	TRBJ2-1	NA	13	ASSLVYTGRNEQF
TRBV5-1	TRBJ2-5	TRBD2	11	ASSISGGETQY
TRBV20-1	TRBJ2-7	NA	14	SARDYLASVSYEQY
TRBV15	TRBJ2-1	NA	11	ATSRDSDNEQF
TRBV10-3	TRBJ1-1	NA	9	AIGAPPEAF
TRBV5-1	TRBJ2-7	NA	12	ASSPGLLHSKQY
TRBV12-3/TRBV12-4	TRBJ2-3	NA	12	ASSWAARSDTQY
TRBV9	TRBJ2-7	TRBD2	13	ASSVDSGGAYEQY
TRBV24-1	TRBJ2-1	NA	13	ATSDSASSYNEQF
TRBV20-1	TRBJ1-3	NA	12	SAVRDTPGNTIY
TRBV5-1	TRBJ2-7	NA	10	ASSGQVHEQY
TRBV7-6	TRBJ2-5	TRBD1	14	ASSRFRDSYQETQY
TRBV7-3	TRBJ2-2	NA	11	ASSSLSTGELF
TRBV4-1	TRBJ2-5	TRBD2	11	ASSPGRGETQY
TRBV24-1	TRBJ2-1	NA	12	ATSDNSRGNEQF
TRBV6-6	TRBJ1-2	NA	13	ASSVYDGTFDGYT
TRBV19	TRBJ1-2	NA	12	ASSIDAGNSGYT
TRBV10-3	TRBJ2-7	NA	11	AISEGPAYEQY
TRBV19	TRBJ1-2	NA	13	ASSPNRVSSYGYT
TRBV5-4	TRBJ2-3	NA	15	ASSLDWGGAYTDTQY
TRBV5-1	TRBJ1-1	NA	13	ASSQDSLESTEAF
TRBV30	TRBJ1-2	NA	13	AWSGNRVGAYGYT
TRBV10-2	TRBJ1-5	TRBD1	11	ASQGADNQPQH
TRBV7-6	TRBJ2-1	TRBD2	13	ASSGAGGFRNEQF
TRBV2	TRBJ2-1	TRBD1	11	ASKQGSYNEQF